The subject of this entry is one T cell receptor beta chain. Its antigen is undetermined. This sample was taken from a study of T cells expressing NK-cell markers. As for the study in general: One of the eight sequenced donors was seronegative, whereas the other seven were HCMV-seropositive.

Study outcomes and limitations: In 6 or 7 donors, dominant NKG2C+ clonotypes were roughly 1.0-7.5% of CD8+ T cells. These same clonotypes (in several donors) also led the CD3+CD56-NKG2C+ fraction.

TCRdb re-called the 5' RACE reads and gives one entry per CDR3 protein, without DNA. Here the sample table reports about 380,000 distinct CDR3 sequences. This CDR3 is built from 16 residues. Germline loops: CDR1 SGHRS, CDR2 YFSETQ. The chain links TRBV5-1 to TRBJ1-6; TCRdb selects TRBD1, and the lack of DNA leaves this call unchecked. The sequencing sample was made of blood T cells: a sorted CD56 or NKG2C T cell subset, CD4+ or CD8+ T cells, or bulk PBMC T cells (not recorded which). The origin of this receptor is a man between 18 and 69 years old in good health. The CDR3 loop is CASSLDVGQSGSPLHF.